The present TCR beta chain was sequenced within a study of blood T cell repertoires in COVID-19. Study background: Specimens from acute and convalescent COVID-19 originated in the United States, Italy and Spain. The analysed material was cDNA or gDNA that came from T cells, B-cell-depleted T cells, or PBMCs.

In the study's own analysis: Estimated nucleated cell counts came from reference gene primer amplification. Some clones are missing from TCRdb's copy, which holds only in-frame ones; the method was immunoSEQ multiplex PCR. V and J calls and clone size are given by that table; D and trimming were obtained from the DNA. There are 250,000 to 350,000 clones in the sample; 80% to 90% occur only once, and about 3% lies in the top ten. The CDR3 contains 13 residues. Germline CDR1 is SEHNR and CDR2 is FQNEAQ (reference sequence). J was trimmed by 9 bases and V by 5 bases; bases with no gene match: 5. The gene calls are TRBV7-9 and TRBJ2-1; 9 bases match TRBD1. The receptor comes from a woman younger than 45 with active or convalescent COVID-19. Sequencing used peripheral blood. In DNA form, the CDR3 reads TGTGCCAGCAGCCGACAGGGGGGGAGTGAGCAGTTCTTC. It codes for CASSRQGGSEQFF.